This passage covers 15 T cell receptor beta chains from one sample sequenced in a study of cytomegalovirus exposure and HLA in healthy donors. The study ran its PCR with 60 Vbeta and 13 Jbeta primers. The table came from immunoSEQ multiplex PCR; TCRdb's copy has only in-frame clones and leaves some out. The data show under 200,000 clones, roughly 75% seen once. The sequenced sample was PBMCs. These TCRs come from a female donor in good health and CMV-seronegative.

The genes are TRBV30 and TRBJ2-6, with D possibly TRBD2 on 6 matching bases. Trimming took off 2 bases at V and 1 base at J, with 12 bases between the two ends. The CDR3 spans 16 residues. CDR1 and CDR2 (germline): GTSNPN, SVGIG (reference sequence). DNA for the CDR3: TGTGCCTGGAGTCGCGGCGGGGATTCTGGGGCCAACGTCCTGACTTTC. Translated: CAWSRGGDSGANVLTF.

V usage is TRBV30 and J usage is TRBJ2-3; possible D gene TRBD2, 5 bases. In germline, CDR1 is GTSNPN, CDR2 SVGIG (reference sequence). Trimming removed 0 bases at V and 5 bases at J, with 12 bases between. CDR3 length: 14 residues. The DNA for the CDR3 is TGTGCCTGGAGTGTACACCCACGGGAAGATACGCAGTATTTT. Translating gives CAWSVHPREDTQYF.

This sequence joins TRBV19 and TRBJ1-6, with D possibly TRBD1 on 5 matching bases. CDR3 length equals 15 residues. Germline CDR1 LNHDA, CDR2 SQIVND (reference sequence). The ends were cut back, 4 bases at V and 1 base at J, with 8 bases in the middle. CDR3 in DNA: TGTGCCAGTAGTAAGCAGGGTTCCTATAATTCACCCCTCCACTTT. The encoded protein is CASSKQGSYNSPLHF.

The chain couples TRBV15 to TRBJ1-4; possible D gene TRBD1, 5 bases. Trimming stripped 5 bases from V and 7 bases from J, with 17 bases between. The CDR3 contains 15 residues. Germline V lookup: CDR1 LNHNV, CDR2 YYDKDF (reference sequence). CDR3 protein: CATSPREGRGEKLFF. CDR3 sequence (DNA): TGTGCCACCAGCCCCCGGGAGGGGCGGGGTGAAAAACTGTTTTTT. The full variable domain, its missing parts supplied by reference TRBV15 and TRBJ1-4, is DAMVIQNPRYQVTQFGKPVTLSCSQTLNHNVMYWYQQKSSQAPKLLFHYYDKDFNNEADTPDNFQSRRPNTSFCFLDIRSPGLGDTAMYLCATSPREGRGEKLFFGSGTQLSVL.

V usage is TRBV19 and J usage is TRBJ1-2, with TRBD1 matching over 10 bases. Germline V gives CDR1 LNHDA, CDR2 SQIVND (reference sequence). Unmatched junction bases numbered 4, after V lost 7 bases and J lost 8 bases. The CDR3 is 12 amino acids. The CDR3 reads CASTRDRGGYTF. CDR3 DNA: TGTGCCAGTACTAGGGACAGGGGAGGCTACACCTTC.

This chain joins TRBV5-8 and TRBJ2-7; TRBD2 is a possible D gene (6 bases). Trimming left V 4 bases short and J 9 bases short, with 17 bases between. The CDR3 is 13 amino acids. Germline lookup yields CDR1 SGHTS and CDR2 YDEGEE. DNA of the CDR3: TGTGCCAGCAGCACAACGGGGGAATCGGTGCAGTACTTC. The encoded protein is CASSTTGESVQYF.

The chain's CDR3 is CASSAQGAGGGDTQYF. The CDR3 nucleotides are TGTGCCAGCAGCGCGCAGGGGGCAGGGGGGGGAGATACGCAGTATTTT. This sequence joins TRBV9 and TRBJ2-3, with D maybe TRBD1 (8 bases). The CDR3 extends over 16 amino acids. CDR1 and CDR2 from the germline V gene are SGDLS and YYNGEE. Trimming pared 3 bases from V and 5 bases from J, leaving 19 bases between.

The chain is built from TRBV11-2 and TRBJ2-7; TRBD2 matches 7 bases. CDR1 and CDR2 (germline): SGHAT, FQNNGV. J gave up 4 bases and V 0 bases, and 6 bases lay outside the gene matches. The CDR3 is 15 amino acids. CDR3 sequence: CASSLDGGGRYEQYF. The CDR3 DNA is TGTGCCAGCAGCTTAGACGGGGGAGGGCGATACGAGCAGTACTTC.

V gene TRBV30 combines with J gene TRBJ1-5; no firm D call. V was clipped by 2 bases and J by 3 bases, with 8 bases between them. The CDR3 is 13 amino acids. In germline, CDR1 is GTSNPN, CDR2 SVGIG (reference sequence). CDR3 protein: CAWSSGPNQPQHF. In DNA, the CDR3 is TGTGCCTGGAGTTCAGGCCCCAATCAGCCCCAGCATTTT.

This clone was recorded a few times. The chain combines TRBV7-2 with TRBJ2-1; D not certain. The germline V gene has CDR1 SGHTA and CDR2 FQGNSA. The CDR3 covers 13 residues. Trimming removed 5 bases at V and 9 bases at J, with 14 bases between. CDR3: CASSPRVALEQFF. CDR3 nucleotides: TGTGCCAGCAGCCCCCGTGTGGCTCTTGAGCAGTTCTTC.

This sequence joins TRBV2 and TRBJ2-5, with 10 positions matching TRBD2. The V and J ends lost 6 bases and 5 bases, in that order; junction bases with no gene match: 12. Germline assignment: CDR1 SNHLY and CDR2 FYNNEI. CDR3 length equals 16 residues. In DNA form, the CDR3 reads TGTGCCAGCAGCCCCCAAAGCGGGGGGGACGGGGAGACCCAGTACTTC. Translation gives CASSPQSGGDGETQYF.

The V gene is TRBV27, the J gene TRBJ2-1; D perhaps matches TRBD1 (5 bases). CDR1 is MNHEY and CDR2 is SMNVEV in the germline V gene (reference sequence). V lost 3 bases to trimming and J lost 5 bases, with 17 bases between them. This CDR3 has 16 amino acids. The CDR3 region is CASSFSSRALNNEQFF. DNA of the CDR3: TGTGCCAGCAGTTTTAGTTCCAGGGCTCTGAACAATGAGCAGTTCTTC.

The chain is built from TRBV27 and TRBJ2-5, with D possibly being TRBD2 (6 bases). TRBJ2-7 matches the DNA end more closely, so the J call is doubtful. Germline V lookup: CDR1 MNHEY, CDR2 SMNVEV (reference sequence). The CDR3 contains 14 residues. The CDR3 DNA reads TGTGCCAGCAGTTTATCTGCGGGGCCCTACGAGCAGTACTTC. It is translated as CASSLSAGPYEQYF.

The V gene is TRBV5-4, the J gene TRBJ2-5; no definite D call. Trimming took off 0 bases at V and 3 bases at J, with 9 bases between the two ends. Germline-derived CDR1 and CDR2 are SGHNT and YYREEE (reference sequence). The CDR3 loop spans 14 amino acids. CDR3 sequence reads: CASSLGPEEETQYF. The CDR3 region has the DNA TGTGCCAGCAGCTTGGGCCCAGAAGAAGAGACCCAGTACTTC.

The chain employs TRBV5-1 and TRBJ2-7, with a weak D call TRBD1 (6 bases). Trimming shortened V by 4 bases and J by 9 bases, and 17 bases separated the two germline ends. The CDR3 spans 13 residues. Germline V gives CDR1 SGHRS, CDR2 YFSETQ. The CDR3 reads CASSKGHSEGQYF. CDR3 coding DNA: TGCGCCAGCAGCAAGGGACATTCCGAGGGGCAGTACTTC.